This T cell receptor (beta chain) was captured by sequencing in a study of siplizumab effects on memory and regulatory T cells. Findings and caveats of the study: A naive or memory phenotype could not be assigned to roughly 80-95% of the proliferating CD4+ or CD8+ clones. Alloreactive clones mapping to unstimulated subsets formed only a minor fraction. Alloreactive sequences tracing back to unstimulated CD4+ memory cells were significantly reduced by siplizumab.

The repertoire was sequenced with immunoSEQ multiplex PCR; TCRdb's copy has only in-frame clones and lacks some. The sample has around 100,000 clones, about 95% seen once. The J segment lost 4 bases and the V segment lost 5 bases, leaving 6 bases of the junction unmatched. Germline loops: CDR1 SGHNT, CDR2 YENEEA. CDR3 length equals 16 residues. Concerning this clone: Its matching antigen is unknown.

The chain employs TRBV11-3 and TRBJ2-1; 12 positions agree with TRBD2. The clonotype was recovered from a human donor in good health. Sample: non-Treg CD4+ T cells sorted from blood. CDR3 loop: CASSPEGTSGYNEQFF. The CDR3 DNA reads TGTGCCAGCAGCCCGGAGGGGACTAGCGGGTACAATGAGCAGTTCTTC.